The 5 T cell receptor beta chains given below trace back to one sample, sequenced in a study of T-cell memory formation after mild COVID-19. TCRdb reprocessed the 5' RACE reads via MiXCR and lists one record per CDR3 protein. Of 250,000 to 300,000 distinct CDR3 sequences listed, about 16% were seen once; the top ten hold 22%. Sequencing was done on a sample of PBMCs or a T cell subset sorted from them (not recorded which). The receptor source for this set is a man between 18 and 29 years old who had mild COVID-19 (a few samples of this study predate the infection). Cell type and time point are not known.

Ten or more counts support this clonotype. V gene TRBV4-1 combines with J gene TRBJ2-5; D uncertain. From germline, CDR1 is MGHRA and CDR2 YSYEKL. V shed 4 bases and J shed 5 bases, with 14 bases lying between them. CDR3 length: 14 residues. CDR3 sequence reads: CASSRAAAFETQYF. Here the CDR3 DNA reads TGCGCCAGCAGCCGGGCGGCGGCCTTCGAGACCCAGTACTTC.

This clonotype showed up many times. One junction end does not reproduce the germline sequence, and a read error may be involved. V usage is TRBV5-1 and J usage is TRBJ2-3; D not resolved. The CDR3 runs to 12 residues. CDR1 SGHRS and CDR2 YFSETQ come from the germline V gene. The CDR3 protein is CASSPGSDTQYF. The DNA for the CDR3 is TGTGCCAGCAGCCCTGGTTCAGATACGCAGTATTTT.

This clonotype was seen a few times. J is TRBJ1-1 and V is TRBV4-3; 7 bases line up with TRBD1. This CDR3 spans 14 amino acids. The germline V gene has CDR1 LGHNA and CDR2 YSLEER. V shed 5 bases, J shed 6 bases, and the junction held 9 bases outside the gene matches. DNA for the CDR3: TGCGCCAGCAGCACCCAGGGGGAAGGGTCTGAAGCTTTCTTT. As protein: CASSTQGEGSEAFF.

V is TRBV6-6 and J is TRBJ2-2; 7 positions agree with TRBD1. This CDR3 spans 16 amino acids. CDR1 and CDR2 (germline): MNHNY, SVGAGI (reference sequence). With V trimmed by 5 bases and J by 3 bases, 9 bases remained unmatched. The CDR3 loop is CASSPQTGYHTGELFF. CDR3 DNA: TGTGCCAGCAGTCCCCAGACAGGGTACCACACCGGGGAGCTGTTTTTT.

The chain has TRBV6-5 and TRBJ1-1, with a tentative D call TRBD1 (5 bases). From germline, CDR1 is MNHEY and CDR2 SVGAGI. The ends were cut back, 0 bases at V and 5 bases at J, with 16 bases in the middle. There are 16 residues in the CDR3. The CDR3 coding sequence is TGTGCCAGCAGTTACTCGACATGGGGGACGGGTACTGAAGCTTTCTTT. Translating gives CASSYSTWGTGTEAFF.